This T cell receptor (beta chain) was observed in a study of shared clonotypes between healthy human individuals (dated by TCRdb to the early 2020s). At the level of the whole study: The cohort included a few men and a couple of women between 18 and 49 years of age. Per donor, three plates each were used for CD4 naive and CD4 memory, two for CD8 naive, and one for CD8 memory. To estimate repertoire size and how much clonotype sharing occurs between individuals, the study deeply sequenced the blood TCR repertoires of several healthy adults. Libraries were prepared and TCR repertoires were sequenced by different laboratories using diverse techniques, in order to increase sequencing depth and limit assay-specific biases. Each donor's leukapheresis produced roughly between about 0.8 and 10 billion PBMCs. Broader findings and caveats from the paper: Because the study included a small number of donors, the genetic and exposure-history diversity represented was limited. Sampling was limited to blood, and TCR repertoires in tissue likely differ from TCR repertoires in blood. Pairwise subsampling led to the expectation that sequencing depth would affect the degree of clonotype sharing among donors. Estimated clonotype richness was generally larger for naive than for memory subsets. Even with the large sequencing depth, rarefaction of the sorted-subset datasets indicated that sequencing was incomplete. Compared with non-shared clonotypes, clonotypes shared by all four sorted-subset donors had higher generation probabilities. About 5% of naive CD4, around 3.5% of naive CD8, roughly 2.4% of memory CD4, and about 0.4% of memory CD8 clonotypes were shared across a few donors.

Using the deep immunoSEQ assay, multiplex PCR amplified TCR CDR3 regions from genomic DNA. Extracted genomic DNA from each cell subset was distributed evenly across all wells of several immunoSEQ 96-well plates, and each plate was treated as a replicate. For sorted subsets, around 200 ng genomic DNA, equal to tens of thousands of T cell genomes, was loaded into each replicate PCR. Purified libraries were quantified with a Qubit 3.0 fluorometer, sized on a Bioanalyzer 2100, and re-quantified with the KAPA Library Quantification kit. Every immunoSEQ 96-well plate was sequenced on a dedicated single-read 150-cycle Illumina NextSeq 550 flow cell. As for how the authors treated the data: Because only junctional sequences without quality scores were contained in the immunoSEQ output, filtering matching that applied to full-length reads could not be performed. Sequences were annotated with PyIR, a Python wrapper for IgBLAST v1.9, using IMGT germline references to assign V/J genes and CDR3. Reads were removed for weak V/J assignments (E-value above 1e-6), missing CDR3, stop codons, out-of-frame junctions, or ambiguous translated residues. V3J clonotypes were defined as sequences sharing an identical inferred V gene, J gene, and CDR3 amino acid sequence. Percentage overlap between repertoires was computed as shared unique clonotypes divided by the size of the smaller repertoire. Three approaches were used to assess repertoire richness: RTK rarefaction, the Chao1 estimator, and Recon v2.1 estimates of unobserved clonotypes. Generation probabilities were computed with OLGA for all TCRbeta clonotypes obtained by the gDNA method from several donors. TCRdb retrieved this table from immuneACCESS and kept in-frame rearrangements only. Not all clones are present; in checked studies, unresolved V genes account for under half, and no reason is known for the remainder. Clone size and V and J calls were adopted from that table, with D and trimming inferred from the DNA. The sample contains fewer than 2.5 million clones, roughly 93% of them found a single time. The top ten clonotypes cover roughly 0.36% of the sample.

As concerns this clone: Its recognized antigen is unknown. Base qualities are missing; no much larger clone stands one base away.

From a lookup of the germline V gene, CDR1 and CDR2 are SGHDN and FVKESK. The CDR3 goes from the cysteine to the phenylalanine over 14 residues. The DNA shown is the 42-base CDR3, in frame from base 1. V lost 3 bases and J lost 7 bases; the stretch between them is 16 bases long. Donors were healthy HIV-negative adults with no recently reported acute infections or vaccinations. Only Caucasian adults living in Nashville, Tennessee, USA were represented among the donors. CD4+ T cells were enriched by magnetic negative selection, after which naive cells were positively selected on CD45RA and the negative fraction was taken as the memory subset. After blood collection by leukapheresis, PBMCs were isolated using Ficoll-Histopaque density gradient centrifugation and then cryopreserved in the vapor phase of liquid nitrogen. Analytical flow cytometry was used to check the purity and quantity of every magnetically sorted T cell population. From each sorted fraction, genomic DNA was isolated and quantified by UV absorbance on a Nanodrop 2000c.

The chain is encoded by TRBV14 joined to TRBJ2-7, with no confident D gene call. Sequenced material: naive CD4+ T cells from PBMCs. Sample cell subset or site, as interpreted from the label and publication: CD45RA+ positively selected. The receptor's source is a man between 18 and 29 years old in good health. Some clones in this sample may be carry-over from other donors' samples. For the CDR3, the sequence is CASSHLGGRVEQYF. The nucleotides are TGTGCCAGCAGCCATTTGGGTGGAAGGGTTGAGCAGTACTTC.